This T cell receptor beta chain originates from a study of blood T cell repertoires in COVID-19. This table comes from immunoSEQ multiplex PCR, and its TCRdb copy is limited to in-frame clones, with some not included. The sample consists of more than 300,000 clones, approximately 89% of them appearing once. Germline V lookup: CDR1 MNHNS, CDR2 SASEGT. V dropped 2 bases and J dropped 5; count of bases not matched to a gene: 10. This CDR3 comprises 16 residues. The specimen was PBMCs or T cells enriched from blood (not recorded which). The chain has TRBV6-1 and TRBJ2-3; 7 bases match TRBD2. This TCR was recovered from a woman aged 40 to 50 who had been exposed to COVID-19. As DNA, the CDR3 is TGTGCCAGCAGTGAAAGGGGTGCGGGAGTAGGAGATACGCAGTATTTT. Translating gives CASSERGAGVGDTQYF.